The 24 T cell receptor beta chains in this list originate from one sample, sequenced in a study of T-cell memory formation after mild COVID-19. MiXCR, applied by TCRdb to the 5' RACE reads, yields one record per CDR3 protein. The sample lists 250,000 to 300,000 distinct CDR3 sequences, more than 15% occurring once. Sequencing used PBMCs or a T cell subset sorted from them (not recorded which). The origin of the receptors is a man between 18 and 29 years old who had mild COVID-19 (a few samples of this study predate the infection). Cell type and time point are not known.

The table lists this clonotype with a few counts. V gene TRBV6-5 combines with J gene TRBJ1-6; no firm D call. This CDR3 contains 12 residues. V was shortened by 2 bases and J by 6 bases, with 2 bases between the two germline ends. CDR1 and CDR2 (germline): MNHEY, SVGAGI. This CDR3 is CASSYVNSPLHF. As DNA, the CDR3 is TGTGCCAGCAGTTACGTTAATTCACCCCTCCACTTT.

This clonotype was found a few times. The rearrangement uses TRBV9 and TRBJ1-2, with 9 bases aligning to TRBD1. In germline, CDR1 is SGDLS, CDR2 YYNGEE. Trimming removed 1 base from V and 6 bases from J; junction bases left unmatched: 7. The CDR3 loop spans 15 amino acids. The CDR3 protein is CASSVTQGARDGYTF. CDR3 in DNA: TGTGCCAGCAGCGTAACACAGGGGGCGCGGGATGGCTACACCTTC.

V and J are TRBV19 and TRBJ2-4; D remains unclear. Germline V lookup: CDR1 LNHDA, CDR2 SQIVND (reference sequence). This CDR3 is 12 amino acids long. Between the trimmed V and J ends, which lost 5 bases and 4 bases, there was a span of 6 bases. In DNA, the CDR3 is TGTGCCAGTAGTCCCCAGAAAAACATTCAGTACTTC. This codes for CASSPQKNIQYF.

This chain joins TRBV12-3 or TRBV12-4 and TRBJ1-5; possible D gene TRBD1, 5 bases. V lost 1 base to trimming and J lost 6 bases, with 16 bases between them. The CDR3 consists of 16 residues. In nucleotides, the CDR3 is TGTGCCAGCAGTTTAGGGGAAAGGGGCTCGGGTCAGCCCCAGCATTTT. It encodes CASSLGERGSGQPQHF.

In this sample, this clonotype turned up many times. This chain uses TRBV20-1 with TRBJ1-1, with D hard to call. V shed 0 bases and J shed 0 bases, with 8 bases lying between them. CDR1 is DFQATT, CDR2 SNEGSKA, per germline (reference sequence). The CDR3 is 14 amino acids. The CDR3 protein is CSAREPGLNTEAFF. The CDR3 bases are TGCAGTGCTAGAGAGCCCGGTTTGAACACTGAAGCTTTCTTT.

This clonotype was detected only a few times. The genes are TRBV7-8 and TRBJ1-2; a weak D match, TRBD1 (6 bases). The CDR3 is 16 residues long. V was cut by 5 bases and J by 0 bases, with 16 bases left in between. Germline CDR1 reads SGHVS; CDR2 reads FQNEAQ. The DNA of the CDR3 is TGTGCCAGCAGCCTCCTAACAGGGAGAGCTAACTATGGCTACACCTTC. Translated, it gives CASSLLTGRANYGYTF.

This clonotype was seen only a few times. In DNA, the CDR3 is TGTGCCAGCAGCGTAGATGAGGGGTCGGAGAACTATGGCTACACCTTC. Translation: CASSVDEGSENYGYTF. The chain combines TRBV9 with TRBJ1-2; D perhaps matches TRBD1 (5 bases). The CDR3 consists of 16 residues. V was pared by 0 bases and J by 2 bases, with 14 bases between. The germline V gene has CDR1 SGDLS and CDR2 YYNGEE. The full variable domain, in which reference TRBV9 and TRBJ1-2 provide the parts outside the CDR3, is DSGVTQTPKHLITATGQRVTLRCSPRSGDLSVYWYQQSLDQGLQFLIQYYNGEERAKGNILERFSAQQFPDLHSELNLSSLELGDSALYFCASSVDEGSENYGYTFGSGTRLTVV.

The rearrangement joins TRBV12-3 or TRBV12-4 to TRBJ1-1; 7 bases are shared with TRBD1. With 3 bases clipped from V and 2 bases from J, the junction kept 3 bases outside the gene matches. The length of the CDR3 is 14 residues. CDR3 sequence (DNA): TGTGCCAGCAGTTTTTACAGGGGCAACACTGAAGCTTTCTTT. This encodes CASSFYRGNTEAFF.

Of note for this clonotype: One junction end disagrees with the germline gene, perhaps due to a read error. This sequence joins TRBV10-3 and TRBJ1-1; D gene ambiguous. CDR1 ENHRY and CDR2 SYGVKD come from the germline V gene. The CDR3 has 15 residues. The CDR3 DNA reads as TGTGACATCAGTGAGTCAAGCCCAGTGAACACTGAAGCTTTCTTT. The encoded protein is CDISESSPVNTEAFF.

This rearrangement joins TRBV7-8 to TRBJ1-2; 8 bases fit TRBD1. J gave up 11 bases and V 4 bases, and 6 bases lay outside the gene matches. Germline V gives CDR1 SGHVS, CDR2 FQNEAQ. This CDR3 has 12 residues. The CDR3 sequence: CASSSQTGGYTF. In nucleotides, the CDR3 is TGTGCCAGCAGCTCACAAACAGGGGGATACACCTTC.

This CDR3 is CASSLAAAGGQETQYF. DNA for the CDR3: TGTGCCAGCAGCTTAGCTGCGGCTGGGGGCCAAGAGACCCAGTACTTC. The rearrangement uses TRBV7-2 and TRBJ2-5, with D perhaps being TRBD1 or TRBD2 (5 bases each). Deletions cut 0 bases from V and 1 base from J, with 12 bases between. The CDR3 sequence is 16 residues long. Germline V gene data show CDR1 as SGHTA and CDR2 as FQGNSA. The whole variable domain, filled in from reference TRBV7-2 and TRBJ2-5, reads GAGVSQSPSNKVTEKGKDVELRCDPISGHTALYWYRQSLGQGLEFLIYFQGNSAPDKSGLPSDRFSAERTGGSVSTLTIQRTQQEDSAVYLCASSLAAAGGQETQYFGPGTRLLVL.

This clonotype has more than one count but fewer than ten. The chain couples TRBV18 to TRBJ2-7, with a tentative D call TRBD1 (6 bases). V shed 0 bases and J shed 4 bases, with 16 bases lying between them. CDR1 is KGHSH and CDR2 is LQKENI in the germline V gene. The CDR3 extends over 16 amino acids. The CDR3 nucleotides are TGTGCCAGCTCACCACCAGGGGTGGGGGACATTTACGAGCAGTACTTC. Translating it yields CASSPPGVGDIYEQYF.

This CDR3 is CASSPRVGGEKLFF. CDR3 DNA sequence: TGTGCCAGCAGCCCCAGGGTGGGGGGCGAAAAACTGTTTTTT. This chain uses TRBV7-2 with TRBJ1-4; a possible D gene is TRBD1 (6 bases). CDR3 length: 14 amino acids. The germline V and J ends were trimmed by 5 bases and 8 bases, with 15 bases remaining between them. The germline V gene encodes CDR1 SGHTA and CDR2 FQGNSA.

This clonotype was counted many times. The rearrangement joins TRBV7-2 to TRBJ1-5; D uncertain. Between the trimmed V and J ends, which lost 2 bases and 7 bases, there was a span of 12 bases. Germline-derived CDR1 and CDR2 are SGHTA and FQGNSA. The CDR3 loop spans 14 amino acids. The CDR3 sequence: CASSLRVQEQPQHF. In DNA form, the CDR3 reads TGTGCCAGCAGCTTAAGGGTTCAGGAACAGCCCCAGCATTTT. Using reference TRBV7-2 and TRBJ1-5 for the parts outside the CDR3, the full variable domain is GAGVSQSPSNKVTEKGKDVELRCDPISGHTALYWYRQSLGQGLEFLIYFQGNSAPDKSGLPSDRFSAERTGGSVSTLTIQRTQQEDSAVYLCASSLRVQEQPQHFGDGTRLSIL.

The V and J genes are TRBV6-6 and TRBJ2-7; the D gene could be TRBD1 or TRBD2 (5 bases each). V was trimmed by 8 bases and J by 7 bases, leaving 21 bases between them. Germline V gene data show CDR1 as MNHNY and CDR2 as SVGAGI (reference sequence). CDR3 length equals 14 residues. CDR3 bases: TGTGCCAGCGAAATCCGGGACCGCCGCGGGGAGCAGTACGTC. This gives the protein CASEIRDRRGEQYV.

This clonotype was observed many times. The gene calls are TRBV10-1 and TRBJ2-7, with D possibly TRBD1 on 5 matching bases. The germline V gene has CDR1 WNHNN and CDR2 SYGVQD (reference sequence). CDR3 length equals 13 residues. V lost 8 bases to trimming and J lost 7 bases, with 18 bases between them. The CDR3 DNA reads TGCGCCAGCCCCAGGGCAGCCCTACCTGAGCAGTACGTC. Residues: CASPRAALPEQYV.

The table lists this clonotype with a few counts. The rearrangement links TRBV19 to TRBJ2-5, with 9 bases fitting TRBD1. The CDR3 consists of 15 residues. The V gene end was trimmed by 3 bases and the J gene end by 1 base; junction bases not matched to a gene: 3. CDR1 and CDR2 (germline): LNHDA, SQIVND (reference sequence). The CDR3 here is CASSMGQGSQETQYF. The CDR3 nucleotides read TGTGCCAGTAGTATGGGACAGGGCTCCCAAGAGACCCAGTACTTC.

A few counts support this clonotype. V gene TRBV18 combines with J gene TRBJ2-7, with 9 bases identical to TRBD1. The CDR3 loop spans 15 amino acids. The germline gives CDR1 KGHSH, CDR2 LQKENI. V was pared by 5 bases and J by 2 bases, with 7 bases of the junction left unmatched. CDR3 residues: CASSTYRDRAYEQYF. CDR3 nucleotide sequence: TGTGCCAGCTCAACTTACCGGGACAGGGCCTACGAGCAGTACTTC.

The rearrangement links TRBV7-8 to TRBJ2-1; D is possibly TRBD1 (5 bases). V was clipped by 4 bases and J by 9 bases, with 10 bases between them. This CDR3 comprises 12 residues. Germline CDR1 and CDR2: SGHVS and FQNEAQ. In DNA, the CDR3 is TGTGCCAGCAGCTCCAGGGTGACTGAGCAGTTCTTC. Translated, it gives CASSSRVTEQFF. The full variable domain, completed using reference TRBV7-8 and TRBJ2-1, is GAGVSQSPRYKVAKRGQDVALRCDPISGHVSLFWYQQALGQGPEFLTYFQNEAQLDKSGLPSDRFFAERPEGSVSTLKIQRTQQEDSAVYLCASSSRVTEQFFGPGTRLTVL.

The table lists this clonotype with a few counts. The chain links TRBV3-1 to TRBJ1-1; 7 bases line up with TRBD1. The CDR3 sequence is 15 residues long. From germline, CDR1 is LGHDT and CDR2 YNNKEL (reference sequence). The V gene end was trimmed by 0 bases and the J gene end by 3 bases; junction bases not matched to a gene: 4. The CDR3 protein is CASSQDVGGYTEAFF. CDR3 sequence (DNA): TGTGCCAGCAGCCAAGATGTAGGGGGCTACACTGAAGCTTTCTTT.

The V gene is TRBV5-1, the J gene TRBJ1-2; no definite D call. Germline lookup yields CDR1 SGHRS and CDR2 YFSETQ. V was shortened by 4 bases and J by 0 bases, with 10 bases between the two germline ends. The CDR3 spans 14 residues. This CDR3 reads CASSRWVPNYGYTF. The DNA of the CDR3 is TGCGCCAGCAGCCGATGGGTCCCTAACTATGGCTACACCTTC.

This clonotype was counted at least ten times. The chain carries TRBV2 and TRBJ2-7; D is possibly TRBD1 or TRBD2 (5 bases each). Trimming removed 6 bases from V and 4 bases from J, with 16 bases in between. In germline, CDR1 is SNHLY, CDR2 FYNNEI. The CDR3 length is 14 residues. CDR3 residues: CASRGVEAKYEQYV. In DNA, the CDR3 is TGTGCCAGCAGGGGGGTCGAAGCCAAATACGAGCAGTACGTC.

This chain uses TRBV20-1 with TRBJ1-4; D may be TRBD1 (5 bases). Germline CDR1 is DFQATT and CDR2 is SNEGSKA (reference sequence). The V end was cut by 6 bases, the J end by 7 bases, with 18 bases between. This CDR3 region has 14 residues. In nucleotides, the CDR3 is TGCAGTGCCCCTAATCCGAGGGGCAGTGAAAAACTGTTTTTT. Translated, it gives CSAPNPRGSEKLFF.

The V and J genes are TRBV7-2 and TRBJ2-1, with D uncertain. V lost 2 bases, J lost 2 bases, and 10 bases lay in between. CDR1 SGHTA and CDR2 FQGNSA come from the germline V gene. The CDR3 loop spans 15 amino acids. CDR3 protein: CASSLSFRAYNEQFF. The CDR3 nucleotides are TGTGCCAGCAGCTTATCGTTTAGGGCCTACAATGAGCAGTTCTTC.